This T cell receptor beta chain was sequenced for a study of blood T cells in healthy people across ages. Findings and limits, study-wide: Higher diversity, along with more naive CD4+ cells, distinguished long-lived donors from aged donors. Calculation of diversity from one million T cells yielded estimates considered to be underestimates.

The CDR3 has 14 amino acids. Trimming removed 6 bases from V and 6 bases from J; junction bases left unmatched: 5. The germline V gene has CDR1 MNHNS and CDR2 SASEGT. With respect to this clonotype: The antigen remains unidentified.

A sample-barcoded 5' primer and a J-beta primer mix were used in a second PCR of roughly 7 to 12 cycles. A 12-random-nucleotide template-switch adaptor tagged each cDNA molecule. Using its own MiXCR run on the 5' RACE reads, TCRdb lists one record per CDR3 protein. The sample includes roughly 2 million distinct CDR3 sequences, around 50% of them seen just once. The receptor comes from a woman aged 40 to 50 in good health. Sequencing used blood. The chain uses TRBV6-1 and TRBJ1-4, with 9 bases identical to TRBD1. For the CDR3, the DNA is TGTGCCAGCAGGTCCGACAGGGGGGATGAAAAACTGTTTTTT. It specifies CASRSDRGDEKLFF.